The following is a T cell receptor beta chain sequence with its context. Its antigen is undetermined. This sample is part of a study of Tregs in tolerant kidney transplant recipients. The table came from immunoSEQ multiplex PCR; TCRdb's copy has only in-frame clones and leaves some out. The sample consists of more than 70,000 clones, around 90% of them appearing once. Study observations and caveats: Validation in larger populations is needed because few patients were studied. In tolerant patients, donor-specific Tregs outgrew total Tregs, suggesting antigen-driven expansion.

Recipients received nonmyeloablative bone marrow transplants from related graft donors, with transient mixed chimerism. Thawed PBMCs were FACS-sorted into unstimulated CD4+CD25+CD127- regulatory T cells, CD4+CD25- non-regulatory cells, CD4 and CD8 cells. The germline gives CDR1 SGHTA, CDR2 FQGTGA. The CDR3 runs 14 residues. Trimming took off 2 bases at V and 2 bases at J, with 9 bases between the two ends. The input for sequencing was CD4+ T cells from blood (PBMCs), taken 24 months after the transplant. This clonotype was obtained from a human patient who received a combined kidney and bone marrow transplant. Some T cells may be transferred from the graft donor. The rearrangement joins TRBV7-3 to TRBJ2-5, with D tentatively TRBD1 (5 bases). Written as DNA, the CDR3 is TGTGCCAGCAGCTTAGGGGCGAGTCAAGAGACCCAGTACTTC. Protein: CASSLGASQETQYF.